What follows are 27 T cell receptor beta chains derived from one specimen sequenced in a study of T cells in lung cancer brain metastases. Using immunoSEQ multiplex PCR, the repertoire was profiled, and TCRdb retains in-frame clones only, with some absent. The sample has 2,300 or so clones, around 90% seen once. The sequenced sample consisted of tumor tissue from the primary lung tumor. The receptors shown here come from a man between 65 and 79 years old with non-small cell lung cancer.

The J gene is TRBJ2-3, the V gene TRBV6-4, with 10 bases aligning to TRBD1. V dropped 5 bases and J dropped 7; count of bases not matched to a gene: 9. Germline assignment: CDR1 MRHNA and CDR2 SNTAGT. The CDR3 consists of 15 residues. The CDR3 loop reads CASSSGTGVSHTQYF. The CDR3 DNA reads TGTGCCAGCAGTTCCGGGACAGGGGTCTCCCATACGCAGTATTTT.

The CDR3 DNA is TGTGCCAGCAGTGACAGAGGGATAAATCAGCCCCAGCATTTT. Translation gives CASSDRGINQPQHF. This rearrangement joins TRBV2 to TRBJ1-5, with D unresolved. CDR3 length: 14 amino acids. Germline loops: CDR1 SNHLY, CDR2 FYNNEI. V shed 3 bases and J shed 4 bases, with 10 bases lying between them.

This sequence joins TRBV18 and TRBJ1-3; 10 nucleotides align to TRBD1. V gave up 5 bases and J gave up 0 bases; unmatched junction bases: 4. Germline V gene data show CDR1 as KGHSH and CDR2 as LQKENI. This CDR3 contains 16 residues. The CDR3 DNA sequence: TGTGCCAGCTCATCTGGGACAGGGGCCTCTGGAAACACCATATATTTT. This translates into CASSSGTGASGNTIYF.

The chain carries TRBV11-1 and TRBJ2-1, with 8 bases that match TRBD2. V shed 3 bases and J 0 bases; nucleotides not matched to a gene: 7. The CDR3 totals 17 residues. Germline V CDR1 and CDR2: SGHAT, FQDESV (reference sequence). The CDR3 reads CASSFAIAGSSYNEQFF. CDR3 DNA sequence: TGTGCCAGCAGCTTTGCGATAGCGGGAAGCTCCTACAATGAGCAGTTCTTC.

This clone was seen only once. The chain combines TRBV7-8 with TRBJ2-3; D unresolved. The germline CDR1 and CDR2 sequences are SGHVS and FQNEAQ. V dropped 2 bases and J dropped 2 bases, with 8 bases sitting between them. This CDR3 is built from 14 residues. CDR3 amino acids: CASSLWEPTDTQYF. CDR3 coding DNA: TGTGCCAGCAGCTTATGGGAACCCACAGATACGCAGTATTTT.

This clone has only one observation. The chain recombines TRBV27 with TRBJ2-3; TRBD1 aligns across 9 bases. The CDR3 length is 16 residues. Germline lookup yields CDR1 MNHEY and CDR2 SMNVEV (reference sequence). V was clipped by 8 bases and J by 0 bases; unmatched bases: 9. CDR3 amino acids: CASRTGASPSTDTQYF. CDR3 DNA sequence: TGTGCCAGCCGGACAGGGGCCTCACCTAGCACAGATACGCAGTATTTT.

This chain uses TRBV11-1 with TRBJ2-4, with 7 nucleotides matching TRBD1. Trimming cost V 1 base and J 2 bases; bases outside gene matches: 5. This CDR3 comprises 16 residues. Germline-derived CDR1 and CDR2 are SGHAT and FQDESV (reference sequence). CDR3 DNA: TGTGCCAGCAGCTTAGGGACAGGCGCGTCCAAAAACATTCAGTACTTC. Translation gives CASSLGTGASKNIQYF.

The V gene is TRBV19, the J gene TRBJ1-5; possibly TRBD1 for D (6 bases). In germline, CDR1 is LNHDA, CDR2 SQIVND (reference sequence). The CDR3 is made up of 17 amino acids. V lost 7 bases and J 3 bases, leaving 22 bases between the germline ends. The DNA for the CDR3 is TGTGCCAGTAAAGCTCGACCTGTTGGGACATCCAATCAGCCCCAGCATTTT. Protein sequence: CASKARPVGTSNQPQHF.

This clone was seen only once. The CDR3 DNA reads TGTGCCAGCAGCTTTAGCGGGGGGGCCTACGAGCAGTACTTC. Its translation: CASSFSGGAYEQYF. The chain links TRBV11-2 to TRBJ2-7, with 11 nucleotides matching TRBD2. Germline loops: CDR1 SGHAT, CDR2 FQNNGV. The CDR3 totals 14 residues. After removal of 3 bases from V and 2 bases from J, the junction contained 0 bases not matched to a gene.

This clone was counted only a few times. This chain links TRBV2 with TRBJ2-3; D gene uncertain. V lost 5 bases to trimming and J lost 1 base, with 4 bases between them. Germline-derived CDR1 and CDR2 are SNHLY and FYNNEI. This CDR3 region has 12 residues. The DNA of the CDR3 is TGTGCCAGCAGTAGCGGCACAGATACGCAGTATTTT. This encodes CASSSGTDTQYF.

V gene TRBV5-5 combines with J gene TRBJ2-7; perhaps TRBD1 as D (6 bases). The V gene's germline CDR1 is SGHKS and CDR2 YYEKEE (reference sequence). CDR3 length: 13 residues. Trimming left V 4 bases short and J 2 bases short, with 10 bases between. CDR3 in amino acids: CASSPGTTYEQYF. The CDR3 coding sequence is TGTGCCAGCAGCCCCGGGACAACCTACGAGCAGTACTTC.

The CDR3 here is CATRYKSEEKLFF. In DNA form, the CDR3 reads TGTGCCACCAGGTATAAAAGCGAAGAAAAACTGTTTTTT. The rearrangement joins TRBV15 to TRBJ1-4; no clear D. Germline V gives CDR1 LNHNV, CDR2 YYDKDF (reference sequence). The CDR3 runs to 13 residues. V was shortened by 6 bases and J by 8 bases, with 13 bases between the two germline ends.

The chain recombines TRBV19 with TRBJ1-2, with 8 bases identical to TRBD1. The CDR3 length is 17 residues. CDR1 and CDR2 from the germline V gene are LNHDA and SQIVND (reference sequence). Trimming removed 5 bases from V and 3 bases from J; junction bases left unmatched: 14. The CDR3 DNA reads TGTGCCAGTAGTGTTCCGGGACAGGAATTGTGGGACTATGGCTACACCTTC. The encoded protein is CASSVPGQELWDYGYTF.

This clone was seen a handful of times. This rearrangement joins TRBV5-1 to TRBJ1-4; 8 bases map to TRBD1. This CDR3 spans 17 amino acids. The germline CDR1 and CDR2 sequences are SGHRS and YFSETQ. J was trimmed by 0 bases and V by 1 base; bases with no gene match: 5. CDR3 coding DNA: TGCGCCAGCAGCTTGAGGACAGGGCTTGCAACTAATGAAAAACTGTTTTTT. Amino acid sequence: CASSLRTGLATNEKLFF.

The chain couples TRBV5-4 to TRBJ2-5; 10 nucleotides agree with TRBD2. CDR3 length: 16 amino acids. Germline assignment: CDR1 SGHNT and CDR2 YYREEE (reference sequence). J was trimmed by 4 bases and V by 0 bases; bases with no gene match: 6. The chain's CDR3 is CASSLEASGSTETQYF. The DNA of the CDR3 is TGTGCCAGCAGCTTGGAGGCTAGCGGGAGCACAGAGACCCAGTACTTC.

The CDR3 protein is CASRMVGLGYEQYF. In DNA form, the CDR3 reads TGTGCCAGCAGAATGGTGGGACTTGGCTACGAGCAGTACTTC. V gene TRBV2 combines with J gene TRBJ2-7; the D gene is possibly TRBD2 (6 bases). The germline gives CDR1 SNHLY, CDR2 FYNNEI. The CDR3 covers 14 residues. With 6 bases removed from V and 3 bases from J, the gap between germline ends came to 15 bases.

The rearrangement uses TRBV5-1 and TRBJ1-5; 7 nucleotides line up with TRBD1. The CDR3 contains 15 residues. Germline lookup yields CDR1 SGHRS and CDR2 YFSETQ. Trimming removed 2 bases from V and 3 bases from J; junction bases left unmatched: 5. The chain's CDR3 is CASSLGTATNQPQHF. The CDR3 nucleotides are TGCGCCAGCAGCTTAGGGACAGCAACCAATCAGCCCCAGCATTTT.

V and J are TRBV29-1 and TRBJ2-5; TRBD2 is a possible D gene (7 bases). Germline V CDR1 and CDR2: SQVTM, ANQGSEA. The length of the CDR3 is 15 residues. Trimming took off 8 bases at V and 5 bases at J, with 24 bases between the two ends. CDR3 sequence reads: CSTPGGTRSLETQYF. For the CDR3, the DNA is TGCAGCACCCCGGGGGGCACCCGGTCGCTCGAGACCCAGTACTTC.

The chain is built from TRBV5-6 and TRBJ2-3; D gene ambiguous. Deletions cut 2 bases from V and 1 base from J, with 8 bases between. The CDR3 loop spans 14 amino acids. Germline V CDR1 and CDR2: SGHDT, YYEEEE. The CDR3 coding sequence is TGTGCCAGCAGCTTAGGGTTGGGCACAGATACGCAGTATTTT. Its protein product is CASSLGLGTDTQYF.

This clone has just one count. The chain combines TRBV28 with TRBJ1-4; D is possibly TRBD1 (5 bases). Trimming left V 9 bases short and J 6 bases short, with 14 bases between. CDR3 length equals 13 residues. Germline V gene lookup returns CDR1 MDHEN and CDR2 SYDVKM. In DNA form, the CDR3 reads TGTGCCAGTGTCGGGGGAGGGGATGAAAAACTGTTTTTT. Protein product: CASVGGGDEKLFF.

The chain recombines TRBV5-5 with TRBJ1-2, with D perhaps TRBD1 (5 bases). This CDR3 spans 14 amino acids. The germline V and J ends were trimmed by 3 bases and 3 bases, with 12 bases remaining between them. CDR1 is SGHKS, CDR2 YYEKEE, per germline (reference sequence). The CDR3 region has the DNA TGTGCCAGCAGCTCCGGAGGGGCGGACTATGGCTACACCTTC. Protein product: CASSSGGADYGYTF.

The chain employs TRBV7-8 and TRBJ2-7, with D maybe TRBD2 (5 bases). Trimming took off 3 bases at V and 4 bases at J, with 16 bases between the two ends. The CDR3 runs to 15 residues. Germline-derived CDR1 and CDR2 are SGHVS and FQNEAQ. This chain's CDR3 is CASSFRGLPGYEQYF. The DNA for the CDR3 is TGTGCCAGCAGCTTCCGAGGGCTGCCCGGATACGAGCAGTACTTC. Full variable domain (remainder filled in from reference TRBV7-8 and TRBJ2-7): GAGVSQSPRYKVAKRGQDVALRCDPISGHVSLFWYQQALGQGPEFLTYFQNEAQLDKSGLPSDRFFAERPEGSVSTLKIQRTQQEDSAVYLCASSFRGLPGYEQYFGPGTRLTVT.

V and J are TRBV11-1 and TRBJ1-1, with 7 nucleotides matching TRBD1. The CDR3 is made up of 16 amino acids. Unmatched junction bases numbered 12, after V lost 5 bases and J lost 3 bases. Germline V gives CDR1 SGHAT, CDR2 FQDESV (reference sequence). The DNA of the CDR3 is TGTGCCAGCAGCCTCCTACTCGGTCAGGGGGACACTGAAGCTTTCTTT. Translation gives CASSLLLGQGDTEAFF.

This rearrangement joins TRBV15 to TRBJ1-4, with 7 bases lining up with TRBD1. The V gene end was trimmed by 0 bases and the J gene end by 7 bases; junction bases not matched to a gene: 11. The CDR3 is made up of 17 amino acids. Germline CDR1 is LNHNV and CDR2 is YYDKDF (reference sequence). For the CDR3, the DNA is TGTGCCACCAGCAGAGAGCCCAGGGGGACTCGTAGTGAAAAACTGTTTTTT. This codes for CATSREPRGTRSEKLFF.

The V gene is TRBV19, the J gene TRBJ2-4, with D possibly TRBD1 on 6 matching bases. The CDR3 contains 15 residues. The V end was cut by 5 bases, the J end by 3 bases, with 14 bases between. Germline V gene sequence: CDR1 LNHDA, CDR2 SQIVND (reference sequence). The CDR3 DNA reads as TGTGCCAGTAGTTCCAACAGGGTGATCAAAAACATTCAGTACTTC. It is translated as CASSSNRVIKNIQYF.

The rearrangement links TRBV7-9 to TRBJ2-5; D is possibly TRBD2 (6 bases). Trimming took off 7 bases at V and 3 bases at J, with 18 bases between the two ends. Germline CDR1 SEHNR, CDR2 FQNEAQ (reference sequence). This CDR3 has 15 residues. The CDR3 is CASTARGSEEETQYF. The DNA of the CDR3 is TGTGCCAGCACCGCGCGGGGCAGTGAAGAAGAGACCCAGTACTTC.

The chain carries TRBV5-4 and TRBJ2-3; D possibly corresponds to TRBD2 (5 bases). Trimming took 1 base from V and 4 from J, leaving 10 bases between them. The germline CDR1 and CDR2 sequences are SGHNT and YYREEE (reference sequence). The CDR3 is 14 residues long. The CDR3 DNA reads as TGTGCCAGCAGCTTGAACCCGAGGGCAGATACGCAGTATTTT. Translated, it gives CASSLNPRADTQYF.